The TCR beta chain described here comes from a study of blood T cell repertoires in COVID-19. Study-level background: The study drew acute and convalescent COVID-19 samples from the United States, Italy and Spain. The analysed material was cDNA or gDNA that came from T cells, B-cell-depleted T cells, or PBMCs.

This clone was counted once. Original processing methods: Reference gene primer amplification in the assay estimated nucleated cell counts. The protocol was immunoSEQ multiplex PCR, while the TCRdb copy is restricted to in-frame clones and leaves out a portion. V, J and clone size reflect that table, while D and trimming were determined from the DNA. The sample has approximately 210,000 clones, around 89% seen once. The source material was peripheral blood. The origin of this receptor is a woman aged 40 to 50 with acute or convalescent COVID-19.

Here the CDR3 DNA reads TGTGCCAGCAGTTCGAACCCCGGACAGAACAACTATGGCTACACCTTC. It specifies CASSSNPGQNNYGYTF. The chain has TRBV27 and TRBJ1-2; perhaps TRBD1 as D (6 bases). Germline CDR1 is MNHEY and CDR2 is SMNVEV (reference sequence). This CDR3 is built from 16 residues. V was shortened by 4 bases and J by 2 bases, with 17 bases between the two germline ends.